This is a list of T cell receptor beta chains from one sample in a study of OX40 agonist ivuxolimab in advanced cancers. Libraries were prepared by immunoSEQ multiplex PCR; TCRdb keeps only in-frame clonotypes and omits some of them. The table has some 100,000 clones, roughly four fifths seen once; the top ten hold roughly 5.4%. Specimen: CD4+ or CD8+ T cells sorted from blood, collected in a trial of the OX40 agonist ivuxolimab. The source is an adult with an advanced solid tumor such as melanoma, head and neck, liver or kidney cancer. CDR3s include the opening cysteine and the closing phenylalanine or tryptophan. The D gene is left open where the match is weak. Part of the rows lack a size; the others show once, few, many or a class for expanded clones.

clone_size j_call v_call d_call cdr3_aa
NA TRBJ1-1 TRBV2 TRBD1 CASSEAAGTANTEAFF
NA TRBJ2-4 TRBV6-5 TRBD2 CASRTGTSDKNIQYF
NA TRBJ2-3 TRBV10-3 TRBD2 CATLGLAGVRDTQYF
few TRBJ1-6 TRBV9 NA CASSDGGSPLHF
NA TRBJ2-1 TRBV6-1 NA CASSEGLGINEQFF
NA NA TRBV5-1 NA CASSLAPGGTYEQYF
NA TRBJ2-2 TRBV5-8 NA CASSLVHAGELFF
NA TRBJ1-6 TRBV13 NA CASSFDTGGSPLHF
NA TRBJ2-2 TRBV18 TRBD1 CASSPSAGTEIGELFF
NA TRBJ2-7 TRBV7-2 NA CASSLPDGTISYEQYF
NA TRBJ2-5 TRBV19 TRBD2 CASSPWREVTETQYF
once TRBJ2-1 TRBV15 TRBD2 CATRGTAGWNEQFF
NA TRBJ1-2 TRBV6-5 NA CASSAGFRGYTF
NA TRBJ1-4 TRBV4-1 NA CASSQTMREKLFF
NA TRBJ2-1 TRBV19 NA CASSTQGAREYYNEQFF
NA TRBJ1-1 TRBV7-9 NA CASSLEGETEAFF
NA TRBJ2-3 TRBV7-8 TRBD2 CASSLALAGRYTQYF
NA TRBJ1-1 TRBV7-9 NA CASSFREVAEAFF
few TRBJ2-1 TRBV21-1 NA CASSKSSGQGARAGGEQFF
NA TRBJ2-3 TRBV19 TRBD1 CASRTTGQKPDTQYF
NA TRBJ1-2 TRBV5-8 NA CASSLGTALFYGYTF
NA TRBJ1-4 TRBV5-1 NA CASSLAGEGHEKLFF
NA TRBJ1-5 TRBV6-6 NA CASSYSKQATQPQHF
NA TRBJ1-6 TRBV7-2 TRBD1 CASSFAGQGNSPLHF
NA TRBJ2-2 TRBV6-5 NA CASSSGVFTGELFF
NA TRBJ2-3 TRBV18 NA CASSLGSGTDTQYF
NA TRBJ1-1 TRBV30 NA CAFDGTVNTEAFF
NA TRBJ2-1 TRBV5-4 NA CASSSQGGNEQFF
NA TRBJ1-1 TRBV4-1 TRBD1 CASSPDRVGNTEAFF
NA TRBJ2-1 TRBV18 TRBD2 CASSLTSGGPSSYNEQFF
few TRBJ2-3 TRBV27 NA CASSLYAGVKDTQYF
NA TRBJ2-3 TRBV6-1 NA CASSEPPGPGTDTQYF
NA TRBJ2-1 TRBV5-6 NA CASSSYNEQFF
NA TRBJ2-7 TRBV5-5 TRBD1 CASSQGQGPTYEQYF
few TRBJ1-2 TRBV15 NA CATSPEGGVFYYGYTF
NA TRBJ1-3 TRBV5-1 TRBD1 CASSLEGTEGNTIYF
NA TRBJ2-7 TRBV4-3 NA CASSQDAGALTYEQYF
NA TRBJ1-6 TRBV7-9 NA CASSSANSPLHF
NA TRBJ2-7 TRBV7-9 NA CASSQNSRGYEQYF
NA TRBJ2-4 TRBV30 NA CAWGTAKNIQYF
NA TRBJ1-1 TRBV5-4 NA CASSEQGWTEAFF
NA TRBJ1-1 TRBV5-1 TRBD1 CASRKGGEIPEAFF
NA TRBJ2-1 TRBV9 TRBD1 CASSVVAGGNEQFF
many TRBJ2-2 TRBV7-7 NA CASSLRLGTGELFF
few TRBJ2-1 TRBV5-1 NA CASSLAMIRTRGRNEQFF
NA TRBJ1-2 TRBV14 NA CASSQGLGLRSGGYTF
NA TRBJ1-1 TRBV6-1 TRBD1 CASVAGTGDTEAFF
NA TRBJ2-5 TRBV20-1 NA CSGEYQETQYF
NA TRBJ2-1 TRBV19 TRBD1 CASSIEGATYNEQFF
NA TRBJ2-1 TRBV18 NA CASLSRGDEQFF
NA NA TRBV5-4 NA CASSTDTFLYEQYF